This is a list of T cell receptor beta chains from one sample in a study of OX40 agonist ivuxolimab in advanced cancers. Here immunoSEQ multiplex PCR was the method, and the copy in TCRdb shows in-frame clones only, minus some. The sample records 51,000 or so clones, approximately 86% being singletons. Sequenced material: CD4+ or CD8+ T cells sorted from blood, taken in a trial of the OX40 agonist ivuxolimab. The receptor set was obtained from an adult with an advanced solid tumor such as melanoma, head and neck, liver or kidney cancer. Both conserved end residues are part of each CDR3. D genes are given only for firm matches. Rows may omit the clone size; those that give it use once, few, many or a size class.

size: once; D: -; V: TRBV7-9; J: TRBJ1-4; CDR3: CASSSHPTLTALNEKLFF; DNA: TGTGCCAGCAGCTCACACCCCACACTGACAGCACTAAATGAAAAACTGTTTTTT
size: -; D: TRBD2; V: TRBV7-2; J: TRBJ2-7; CDR3: CASSLAGLGVYEQYF; DNA: TGTGCCAGCAGCTTAGCGGGACTAGGCGTCTACGAGCAGTACTTC
size: -; D: TRBD1; V: TRBV27; J: TRBJ1-2; CDR3: CASSLSGTGSYGYTF; DNA: TGTGCCAGCAGTTTATCCGGGACAGGTTCTTATGGCTACACCTTC
size: -; D: -; V: TRBV27; J: TRBJ1-2; CDR3: CASSLSWQAYGYTF; DNA: TGTGCCAGCAGTTTATCCTGGCAGGCCTATGGCTACACCTTC
size: -; D: TRBD2; V: TRBV11-2; J: TRBJ2-1; CDR3: CASSRPYHIGLAYNEQFF; DNA: TGTGCCAGCAGCCGACCTTATCATATCGGACTAGCTTACAATGAGCAGTTCTTC
size: few; D: -; V: TRBV30; J: TRBJ1-1; CDR3: CAWSGGREAFF; DNA: TGTGCCTGGAGTGGAGGCCGCGAAGCTTTCTTT
size: -; D: TRBD1; V: TRBV4-3; J: TRBJ1-1; CDR3: CASSQGPGGGTEAFF; DNA: TGCGCCAGCAGCCAAGGTCCAGGGGGCGGCACTGAAGCTTTCTTT
size: -; D: -; V: TRBV4-1; J: TRBJ2-1; CDR3: CASSQDPSDNEQFF; DNA: TGCGCCAGCAGCCAAGACCCGAGTGACAATGAGCAGTTCTTC
size: -; D: -; V: TRBV7-6; J: TRBJ1-2; CDR3: CASSPSQGRRVTF; DNA: TGTGCCAGCAGCCCCTCCCAGGGGCGCAGGGTAACCTTC
size: -; D: TRBD2; V: TRBV30; J: TRBJ2-1; CDR3: CAWSLASGDNEQFF; DNA: TGTGCCTGGAGTCTGGCTAGCGGGGACAATGAGCAGTTCTTC
size: -; D: -; V: TRBV5-8; J: TRBJ2-5; CDR3: CASSLKGLRGTQYF; DNA: TGTGCCAGCAGCCTTAAAGGGTTGCGGGGGACCCAGTACTTC
size: -; D: -; V: TRBV4-2; J: TRBJ1-6; CDR3: CASSQESGNPPLHF; DNA: TGTGCCAGCAGCCAAGAGAGCGGGAATCCACCCCTCCACTTT
size: -; D: -; V: TRBV9; J: TRBJ1-3; CDR3: CASNPDWSSGNTIYF; DNA: TGTGCCAGCAACCCGGACTGGAGCTCTGGAAACACCATATATTTT
size: -; D: -; V: TRBV6-6; J: TRBJ1-5; CDR3: CASSPPRPGIRPQHF; DNA: TGTGCCAGCAGTCCCCCCCGCCCGGGGATCAGGCCCCAGCATTTT
size: -; D: TRBD2; V: TRBV7-3; J: TRBJ2-1; CDR3: CASSPGVAGGPYNEQFF; DNA: TGTGCCAGCAGCCCGGGTGTGGCGGGGGGCCCCTACAATGAGCAGTTCTTC
size: once; D: -; V: TRBV7-9; J: TRBJ2-7; CDR3: CASRDSGNEQYF; DNA: TGTGCCAGCAGGGACAGTGGGAACGAGCAGTACTTC
size: -; D: -; V: TRBV11-3; J: TRBJ1-1; CDR3: CASSLDNDAGTEAFF; DNA: TGTGCCAGCAGCTTAGATAACGATGCGGGCACTGAAGCTTTCTTT
size: -; D: TRBD2; V: TRBV5-4; J: TRBJ2-7; CDR3: CASSLAAVAGAYEQYF; DNA: TGTGCCAGCAGCTTGGCAGCGGTAGCGGGGGCCTACGAGCAGTACTTC
size: once; D: -; V: TRBV4-3; J: TRBJ1-2; CDR3: CASSQDLTGAGYGYTF; DNA: TGCGCCAGCAGCCAAGATCTCACGGGGGCAGGCTATGGCTACACCTTC
size: -; D: -; V: TRBV30; J: TRBJ1-2; CDR3: CAWSGIGDHYGYTF; DNA: TGTGCCTGGAGTGGTATAGGGGATCACTATGGCTACACCTTC
size: -; D: -; V: TRBV23-1; J: TRBJ1-4; CDR3: CASSQRGCRDEKLFF; DNA: TGCGCCAGCAGTCAGAGGGGCTGTAGGGATGAAAAACTGTTTTTT
size: -; D: -; V: TRBV15; J: TRBJ1-1; CDR3: CATAGGGRNTEAFF; DNA: TGTGCCACCGCAGGTGGGGGGCGAAACACTGAAGCTTTCTTT
size: -; D: -; V: TRBV7-2; J: TRBJ2-1; CDR3: CASSFFSGVDEQFF; DNA: TGTGCCAGCAGCTTTTTTTCAGGGGTCGATGAGCAGTTCTTC
size: once; D: -; V: TRBV25-1; J: TRBJ2-7; CDR3: CASSEGTLLREQYF; DNA: TGTGCCAGCAGTGAGGGGACCCTGTTACGAGAGCAGTACTTC
size: -; D: -; V: TRBV19; J: TRBJ2-3; CDR3: CASSTLSTDTQYF; DNA: TGTGCCAGTAGTACTTTGAGCACAGATACGCAGTATTTT
size: -; D: -; V: TRBV6-1; J: TRBJ2-2; CDR3: CASSATNTGELFF; DNA: TGTGCCAGCAGTGCTACGAACACCGGGGAGCTGTTTTTT
size: -; D: TRBD1; V: TRBV10-1; J: TRBJ2-1; CDR3: CASSEGVGDSFYNEQFF; DNA: TGCGCCAGCAGTGAGGGTGTCGGGGACAGCTTTTACAATGAGCAGTTCTTC
size: -; D: -; V: TRBV7-5; J: TRBJ1-3; CDR3: CVRSLGGRVERNTIYF; DNA: TGTGTCAGAAGCTTAGGAGGGAGGGTGGAAAGAAACACCATATATTTT
size: -; D: -; V: TRBV20-1; J: TRBJ2-1; CDR3: CSAETTDEQFF; DNA: TGCAGTGCTGAGACTACGGATGAGCAGTTCTTC
size: -; D: TRBD2; V: TRBV6-5; J: TRBJ2-1; CDR3: CASSWGGNHPIF; DNA: TGTGCCAGCAGTTGGGGGGGAAATCACCCTATCTTC
size: -; D: -; V: TRBV25-1; J: TRBJ1-1; CDR3: CASPTPTGLDTEAFF; DNA: TGTGCCAGCCCCACTCCGACAGGATTAGACACTGAAGCTTTCTTT
size: -; D: TRBD1; V: TRBV19; J: TRBJ1-2; CDR3: CASSITGTGNGYTF; DNA: TGTGCCAGTAGTATAACCGGGACAGGGAATGGCTACACCTTC
size: -; D: TRBD2; V: TRBV10-1; J: TRBJ2-1; CDR3: CASSEDGAGVDPYNEQFF; DNA: TGCGCCAGCAGTGAGGATGGAGCGGGGGTTGATCCCTACAATGAGCAGTTCTTC
size: -; D: TRBD1; V: TRBV7-9; J: TRBJ1-2; CDR3: CASSFTGEGYGYTF; DNA: TGTGCCAGCAGCTTCACAGGGGAGGGCTATGGCTACACCTTC
size: -; D: TRBD2; V: TRBV7-9; J: TRBJ2-1; CDR3: CASSLTSAAYNEQFF; DNA: TGTGCCAGCAGCCTCACTAGCGCGGCCTACAATGAGCAGTTCTTC
size: -; D: TRBD1; V: TRBV4-1; J: TRBJ2-7; CDR3: CASSHWTGVYEQYF; DNA: TGCGCCAGCAGCCACTGGACAGGGGTGTACGAGCAGTACTTC
size: -; D: -; V: TRBV6-1; J: TRBJ1-2; CDR3: CASRDDRGIYYGYTF; DNA: TGTGCCAGCAGGGACGACCGAGGGATCTATTATGGCTACACCTTC
size: -; D: -; V: TRBV5-1; J: TRBJ2-1; CDR3: CASSFRRSPVGGEQFF; DNA: TGCGCCAGCAGCTTCCGGAGGAGCCCGGTCGGTGGAGAGCAGTTCTTC
size: -; D: -; V: TRBV9; J: TRBJ2-1; CDR3: CASSVGSNEQFF; DNA: TGTGCCAGCAGCGTAGGTTCCAATGAGCAGTTCTTC
size: -; D: -; V: TRBV6-5; J: TRBJ2-5; CDR3: CASRPDSQETQYF; DNA: TGTGCCAGCAGACCGGACAGCCAAGAGACCCAGTACTTC
size: -; D: -; V: TRBV13; J: TRBJ1-4; CDR3: CASSVGQLLDLNEKLFF; DNA: TGTGCCAGCAGCGTCGGACAGCTGCTCGACTTAAATGAAAAACTGTTTTTT
size: -; D: -; V: TRBV2; J: TRBJ2-3; CDR3: CASSGSSSAINTQYF; DNA: TGTGCCAGCAGTGGGAGCTCGTCCGCTATTAATACGCAGTATTTT
size: -; D: TRBD1; V: TRBV7-9; J: TRBJ2-1; CDR3: CASSSPVNRGYEQFF; DNA: TGTGCCAGCAGCTCCCCCGTTAACAGGGGGTATGAGCAGTTCTTC
size: -; D: -; V: TRBV5-4; J: TRBJ1-1; CDR3: CASSSFGNTEAFF; DNA: TGTGCCAGCAGCTCCTTTGGGAACACTGAAGCTTTCTTT
size: -; D: -; V: TRBV7-2; J: TRBJ2-5; CDR3: CASSSQETQYF; DNA: TGTGCCAGCAGCTCCCAAGAGACCCAGTACTTC